This TCR beta chain was identified in a study of blood T cell repertoires in COVID-19. About the study: Acute and convalescent COVID-19 samples came from the United States, Italy and Spain.

The CDR3 is 15 amino acids. The V end lost 3 bases, the J end lost 1 base, and 12 bases lay between the germline ends. CDR1 and CDR2 from the germline V gene are SGHVS and FNYEAQ. In the authors' workflow: Amplifying reference gene primers gave estimates of nucleated cell counts. Libraries were prepared by immunoSEQ multiplex PCR; TCRdb keeps only in-frame clonotypes and omits some of them. That table furnishes V, J and clone size, whereas the DNA furnished D and trimming. Here the sample spans under 150,000 clones, just under 90% being singletons. The sequencing input was peripheral blood. The source of this sequence is a woman between 45 and 60 years old with acute or convalescent COVID-19. The chain links TRBV7-6 to TRBJ2-5, with D uncertain. The CDR3 is CASSLIVPSQETQYF. The CDR3 nucleotides are TGTGCCAGCAGCTTGATAGTGCCATCCCAAGAGACCCAGTACTTC.